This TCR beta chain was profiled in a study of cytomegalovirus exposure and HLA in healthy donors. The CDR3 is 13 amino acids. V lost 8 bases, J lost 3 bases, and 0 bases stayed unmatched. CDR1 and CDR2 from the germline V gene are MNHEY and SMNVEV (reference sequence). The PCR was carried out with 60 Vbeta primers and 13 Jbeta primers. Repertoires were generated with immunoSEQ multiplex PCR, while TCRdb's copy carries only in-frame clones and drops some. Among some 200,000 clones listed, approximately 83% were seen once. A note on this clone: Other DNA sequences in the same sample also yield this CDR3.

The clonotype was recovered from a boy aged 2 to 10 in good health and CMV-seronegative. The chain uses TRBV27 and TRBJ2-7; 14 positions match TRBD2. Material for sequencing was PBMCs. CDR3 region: CASGLAGGYEQYF. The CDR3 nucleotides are TGTGCCAGCGGACTAGCGGGAGGCTACGAGCAGTACTTC.